This T cell receptor (beta chain) was identified in a study of CD8 T cells in ankylosing spondylitis. The authors made TCR beta libraries by quantitative 5'-RACE with molecular barcodes. Each CDR3 protein is one row after TCRdb ran MiXCR on the 5' RACE reads. The repertoire holds hundreds of thousands of distinct CDR3 sequences, with roughly a quarter as singletons. The CDR3 extends over 16 amino acids. From germline, CDR1 is SGHRS and CDR2 YFSETQ. Turning to this clonotype: The antigen remains unidentified. The junction departs from germline at one end; a sequencing error may be responsible.

Study-level points and caveats: What seemed typical of ankylosing spondylitis blood was a TCR beta motif built from fewer than ten highly homologous variants.

The sequence was collected from a male donor with ankylosing spondylitis. The sample was blood, either unsorted or a sorted T cell fraction (not recorded which). The rearrangement uses TRBV5-1 and TRBJ2-1; 9 nucleotides agree with TRBD2. In DNA form, the CDR3 reads TGCGCCAGCAGCTTGGCCTTAGCGGGAGTCTACGATGAGCAGTTCTTC. Its protein product is CASSLALAGVYDEQFF.